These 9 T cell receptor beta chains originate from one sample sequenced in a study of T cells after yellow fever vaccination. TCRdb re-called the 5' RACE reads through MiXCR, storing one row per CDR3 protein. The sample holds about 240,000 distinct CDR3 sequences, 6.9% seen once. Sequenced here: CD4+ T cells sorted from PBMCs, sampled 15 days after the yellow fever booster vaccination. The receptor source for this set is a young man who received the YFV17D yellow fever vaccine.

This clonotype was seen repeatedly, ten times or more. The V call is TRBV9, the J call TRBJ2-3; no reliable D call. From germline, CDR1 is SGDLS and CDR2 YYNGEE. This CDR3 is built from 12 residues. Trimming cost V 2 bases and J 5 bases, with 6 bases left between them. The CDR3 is CASSVPQDTQYF. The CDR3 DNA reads TGTGCCAGCAGCGTTCCGCAAGATACGCAGTATTTT. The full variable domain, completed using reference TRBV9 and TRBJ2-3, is DSGVTQTPKHLITATGQRVTLRCSPRSGDLSVYWYQQSLDQGLQFLIQYYNGEERAKGNILERFSAQQFPDLHSELNLSSLELGDSALYFCASSVPQDTQYFGPGTRLTVL.

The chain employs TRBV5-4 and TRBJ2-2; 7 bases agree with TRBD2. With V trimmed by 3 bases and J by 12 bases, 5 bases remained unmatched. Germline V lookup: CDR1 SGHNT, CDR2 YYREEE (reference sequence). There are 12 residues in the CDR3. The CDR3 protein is CASSWGEGQLFF. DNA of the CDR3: TGTGCCAGCAGCTGGGGGGAGGGGCAGCTGTTTTTT.

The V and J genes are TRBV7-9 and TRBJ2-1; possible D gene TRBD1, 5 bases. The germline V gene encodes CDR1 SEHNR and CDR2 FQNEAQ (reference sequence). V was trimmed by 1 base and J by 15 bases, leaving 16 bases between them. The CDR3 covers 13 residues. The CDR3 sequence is CASSLEGPKSRFF. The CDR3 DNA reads TGTGCCAGCAGCTTAGAGGGGCCCAAGAGCCGGTTCTTC.

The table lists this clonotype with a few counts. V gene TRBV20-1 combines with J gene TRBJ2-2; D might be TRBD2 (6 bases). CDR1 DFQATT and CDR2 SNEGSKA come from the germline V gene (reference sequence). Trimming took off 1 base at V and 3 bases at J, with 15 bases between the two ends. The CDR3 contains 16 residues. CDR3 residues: CSARGPPGEDTGELFF. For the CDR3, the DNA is TGCAGTGCTAGAGGTCCCCCGGGAGAGGACACCGGGGAGCTGTTTTTT.

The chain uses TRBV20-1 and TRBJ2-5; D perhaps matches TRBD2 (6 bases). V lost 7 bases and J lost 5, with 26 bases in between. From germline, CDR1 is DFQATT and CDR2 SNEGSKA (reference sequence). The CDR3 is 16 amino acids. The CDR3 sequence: CSVREEPLRGYETQYF. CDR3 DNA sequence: TGCAGTGTTAGGGAGGAGCCCCTCCGGGGGTATGAGACCCAGTACTTC.

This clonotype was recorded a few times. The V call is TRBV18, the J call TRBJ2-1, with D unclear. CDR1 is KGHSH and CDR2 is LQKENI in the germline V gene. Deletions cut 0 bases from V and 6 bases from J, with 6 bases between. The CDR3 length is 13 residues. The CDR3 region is CASSPPVANEQFF. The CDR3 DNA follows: TGTGCCAGCTCACCACCGGTCGCCAATGAGCAGTTCTTC.

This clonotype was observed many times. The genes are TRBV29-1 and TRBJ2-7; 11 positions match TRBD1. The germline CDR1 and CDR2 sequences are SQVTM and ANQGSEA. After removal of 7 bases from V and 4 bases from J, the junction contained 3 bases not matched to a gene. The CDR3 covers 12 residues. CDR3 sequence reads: CSARDRGYEQYF. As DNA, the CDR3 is TGCAGCGCCCGGGACAGGGGGTACGAGCAGTACTTC.

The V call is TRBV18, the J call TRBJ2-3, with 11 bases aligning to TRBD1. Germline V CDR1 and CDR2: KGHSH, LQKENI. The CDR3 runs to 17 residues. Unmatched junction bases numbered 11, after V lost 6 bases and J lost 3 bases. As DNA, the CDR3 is TGTGCCAGCTCGCCCCCCATGGGACAGGGGGTTACAGATACGCAGTATTTT. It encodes CASSPPMGQGVTDTQYF.

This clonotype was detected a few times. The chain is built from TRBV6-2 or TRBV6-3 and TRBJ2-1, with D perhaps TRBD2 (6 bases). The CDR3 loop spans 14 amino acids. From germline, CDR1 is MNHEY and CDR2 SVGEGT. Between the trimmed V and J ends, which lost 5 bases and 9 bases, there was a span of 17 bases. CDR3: CASSVSEMGGEQFF. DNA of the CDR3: TGTGCCAGCAGTGTCAGTGAGATGGGGGGTGAGCAGTTCTTC.